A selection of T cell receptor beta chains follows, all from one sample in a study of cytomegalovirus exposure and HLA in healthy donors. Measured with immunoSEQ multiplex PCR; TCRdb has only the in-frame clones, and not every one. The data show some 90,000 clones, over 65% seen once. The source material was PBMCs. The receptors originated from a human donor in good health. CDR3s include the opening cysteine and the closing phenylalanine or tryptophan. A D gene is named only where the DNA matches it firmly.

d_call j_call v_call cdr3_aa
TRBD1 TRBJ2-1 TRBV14 CASSQGRDRVLDEQFF
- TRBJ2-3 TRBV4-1 CASADKYTDTQYF
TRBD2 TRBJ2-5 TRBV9 CASSAPSRGDQETQYF
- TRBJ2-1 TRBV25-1 CASSEYRKRDEQFF
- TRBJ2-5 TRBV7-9 CASSLGRGETQYF
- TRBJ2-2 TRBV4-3 CASSQLGNTGELFF
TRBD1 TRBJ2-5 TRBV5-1 CASSLASGQGVVTQYF
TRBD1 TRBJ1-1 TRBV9 CASSVPTGSNTEAFF
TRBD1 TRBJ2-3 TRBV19 CASRRQGKTNTQYF
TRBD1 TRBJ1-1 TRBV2 CASRQGTGRTEAFF
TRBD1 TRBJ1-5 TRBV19 CASSRDRGGNQPQHF
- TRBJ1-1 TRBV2 CASSDQGVNTEAFF
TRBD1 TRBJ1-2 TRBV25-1 CASSPQGARGYTF
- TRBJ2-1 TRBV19 CASSLIVGGMGEQFF
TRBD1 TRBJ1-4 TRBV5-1 CASSSTGATNEKLFF
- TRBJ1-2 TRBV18 CASSPEGHSFGYTF
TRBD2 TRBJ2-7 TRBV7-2 CASRKAGAYEQYF
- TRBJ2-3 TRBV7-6 CASSLGSFSTDTQYF
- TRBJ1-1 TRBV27 CASSLYREGTEAFF
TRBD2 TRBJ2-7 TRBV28 CASSPGTSGGLTYEQYF
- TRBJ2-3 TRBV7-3 CASSLKQQTDTQYF
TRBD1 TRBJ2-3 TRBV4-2 CASSPEWVGTGFADTQYF
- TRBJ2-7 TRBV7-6 CASSPTFYEQYF
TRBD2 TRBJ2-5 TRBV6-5 CASSYLAGAGETQYF
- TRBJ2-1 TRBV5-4 CASSYRDSKQFF
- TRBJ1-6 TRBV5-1 CASSSGTQNSPLHF
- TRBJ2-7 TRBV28 CASSLNQGREQYF
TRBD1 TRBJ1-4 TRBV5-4 CASTMTGGDEKLFF
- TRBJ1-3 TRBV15 CATSRGGVGRNTIYF
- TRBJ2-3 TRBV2 CASSDVDWLTDTQYF
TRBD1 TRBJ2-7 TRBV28 CASLTGGNGQYF
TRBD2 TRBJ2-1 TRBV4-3 CASSQEDREGNEQFF
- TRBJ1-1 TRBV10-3 CAISELGQEGVTEAFF
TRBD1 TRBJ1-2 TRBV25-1 CASSELREGADGYTF
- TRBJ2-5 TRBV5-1 CASSLVGHPTQETQYF
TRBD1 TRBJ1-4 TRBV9 CASSGGQGGGEKLFF
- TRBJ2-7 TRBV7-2 CASSFLGDGAGLSEQYF
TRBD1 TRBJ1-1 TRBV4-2 CASSQDLPGGGGTEAFF
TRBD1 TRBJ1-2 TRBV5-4 CASSLPGGTGRSRDGYTF
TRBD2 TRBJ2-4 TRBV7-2 CASSSSSGRGSAKNIQYF
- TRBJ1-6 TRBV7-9 CASKQGDNSPLHF
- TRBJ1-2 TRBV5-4 CASSGRDTVFGYTF
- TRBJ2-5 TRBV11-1 CASSLDLRGQYF
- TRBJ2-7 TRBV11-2 CASSLTRRGANYYEQYF
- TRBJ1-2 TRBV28 CASSQGAGGYTF
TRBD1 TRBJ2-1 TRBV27 CASSGGRDRAKFF
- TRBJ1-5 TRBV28 CASNPRGGGGSNQPQHF
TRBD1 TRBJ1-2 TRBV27 CASSLVTGYGYTF
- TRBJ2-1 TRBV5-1 CASSLGQGGYNEQFF
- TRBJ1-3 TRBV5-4 CASSSGLRSGNTIYF
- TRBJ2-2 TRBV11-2 CASSFSWTGELFF
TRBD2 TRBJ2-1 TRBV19 CASTPLAGYYNEQFF
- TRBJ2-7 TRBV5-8 CASSPYRVYEQYF
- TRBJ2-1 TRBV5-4 CASSQTSNEQFF
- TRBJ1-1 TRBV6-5 CASRAGQLNTEAFF
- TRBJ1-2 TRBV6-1 CASSDRVGYGYTF
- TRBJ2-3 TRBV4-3 CASSQGTTTDTQYF
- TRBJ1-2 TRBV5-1 CASSSGKANYGYTF
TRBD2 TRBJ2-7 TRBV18 CASSLRTSGGYEQYF
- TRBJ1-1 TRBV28 CASSLIGPGSTEAFF